The 3 T cell receptor beta chains given below trace back to one sample, sequenced in a study of cytomegalovirus exposure and HLA in healthy donors. The primer mix had 60 Vbeta and 13 Jbeta primers. Profiling relied on immunoSEQ multiplex PCR, and the TCRdb table lists in-frame clones only, not all of them. The sample yields roughly 97,000 clones, over 60% seen once. The sequencing sample was made of PBMCs. These receptors were obtained from a man aged 60 to 69 in good health and CMV-seropositive.

The J gene is TRBJ2-4, the V gene TRBV7-8; the D is unclear. CDR3 length equals 15 residues. The germline gives CDR1 SGHVS, CDR2 FQNEAQ. Trimming shortened V by 1 base and J by 1 base, and 8 bases separated the two germline ends. This chain's CDR3 is CASSLGNGAKNIQYF. CDR3 bases: TGTGCCAGCAGCTTAGGGAACGGGGCCAAAAACATTCAGTACTTC.

This clone occurred a few times. The chain links TRBV2 to TRBJ2-2; possibly TRBD2 for D (6 bases). The CDR3 is made up of 14 amino acids. Germline values: CDR1 SNHLY, CDR2 FYNNEI. V was clipped by 7 bases and J by 2 bases, with 11 bases between them. The CDR3 DNA reads as TGTGCCAGCACCCAGCGGGTCAACACCGGGGAGCTGTTTTTT. Translated: CASTQRVNTGELFF.

The V and J genes are TRBV7-8 and TRBJ2-7, with TRBD1 matching over 7 bases. The V gene end was trimmed by 5 bases and the J gene end by 7 bases; junction bases not matched to a gene: 8. The germline CDR1 and CDR2 sequences are SGHVS and FQNEAQ. The CDR3 covers 13 residues. CDR3 nucleotides: TGTGCCAGCAGCCAGACAGGGAACGGGGAGCAGTACTTC. It specifies CASSQTGNGEQYF.